The clone carrying this TCR beta chain has just a few counts. The CDR3 runs 16 residues. After removal of 1 base from V and 7 bases from J, the junction contained 9 bases not matched to a gene. The germline CDR1 and CDR2 sequences are GTSNPN and SVGIG (reference sequence). Study processing details: Reference gene primer amplification gave estimated nucleated cell counts. Produced via immunoSEQ multiplex PCR; TCRdb's table is partial and in-frame only. The D gene and trimming were derived from the DNA, and the V and J assignments and clone size from that table. The data contain about 240,000 clones, about 86% of them singletons. This sample is drawn from a study of blood T cell repertoires in COVID-19. Study overall: The analysed material was cDNA or gDNA that came from T cells, B-cell-depleted T cells, or PBMCs.

V usage is TRBV30 and J usage is TRBJ2-1; 11 bases align to TRBD2. Sequenced input: PBMCs or T cells enriched from blood (not recorded which). The source of this sequence is a middle-aged woman with acute COVID-19. The CDR3 loop is CAWSAELAGGGNEQFF. CDR3 coding DNA: TGTGCCTGGAGTGCAGAGCTAGCGGGAGGAGGAAATGAGCAGTTCTTC.